The rows below give T cell receptor beta chains drawn from one sample of a study of T cells after yellow fever vaccination. Each CDR3 protein gets one entry after TCRdb re-called the 5' RACE reads with MiXCR. The table has under 200,000 distinct CDR3 sequences, 6.5% to 8.5% seen once. Source: CD4+ T cells sorted from PBMCs, taken about 5 days after the first yellow fever vaccination. The receptors derive from a man between 18 and 35 years old who received the YFV17D yellow fever vaccine. CDR3s include the opening cysteine and the closing phenylalanine or tryptophan. A D gene is named only where the DNA matches it firmly. Clone size is stated in some rows and not others, as once, few, many or a class when expanded.

>NA|few|TRBV5-1|TRBJ2-7
TGCGCCAGCAGCTTGGGGGGGTCGGCCTACGAGCAGTACTTC
CASSLGGSAYEQYF
>NA|many|TRBV6-1|TRBJ2-5
TGTGCCAGAAAAAAGACAGCTGCGGAGACCCAGTACTTC
CARKKTAAETQYF
>NA|many|TRBV11-2|TRBJ1-1
TGTGCCAGCAGCTTCGTAAACACTGAAGCTTTCTTT
CASSFVNTEAFF
>NA|many|TRBV20-1|TRBJ2-3
TGCAGTGCTAGTGAGCGTCTGGGGGGCACAGATACGCAGTATTTT
CSASERLGGTDTQYF
>TRBD1|few|TRBV7-9|TRBJ1-1
TGTGCCAGCACCATCGAGGGGGCCCGGGCTTTCTTT
CASTIEGARAFF
>NA|few|TRBV7-2|TRBJ2-7
TGTGCCAGCAGCTTAGGGTACCGACGCTACGAGCAGTACTTC
CASSLGYRRYEQYF
>NA|many|TRBV5-1|TRBJ2-7
TGCGCCAGCAGCTTAGTAGTCTCCTACGAGCAGTACTTC
CASSLVVSYEQYF
>NA|NA|TRBV10-3|TRBJ2-2
TGTGCCATCAGTGAACGAGAAAACACCGGGGAGCTGTTTTTT
CAISERENTGELFF
>TRBD1|few|TRBV4-1|TRBJ1-2
TGCGCCAGCAGCCAACCCCAAGCCCGACAGGGAGCAGGATTTAACTATGGCTACACCTTC
CASSQPQARQGAGFNYGYTF
>NA|NA|TRBV5-5|TRBJ2-5
TGTGCCAGCAGCTTCCATCTGGACCAAGAGACCCAGTACTTC
CASSFHLDQETQYF
>NA|NA|TRBV21-1|TRBJ2-5
TGTGCCAGCAGCGGTTCGGTACTGGGGCTCCAAGAGACCCAGTACTTC
CASSGSVLGLQETQYF
>TRBD1|NA|TRBV5-4|TRBJ1-5
TGTGCCAGCAGCATCACAGGGGGCGAGGAGCCCCAGCATTTT
CASSITGGEEPQHF
>NA|many|TRBV12-3/TRBV12-4|TRBJ1-6
TGTGCCAGCAGTGCCTACGTCGAGTCACCCCTCCACTTT
CASSAYVESPLHF
>NA|few|TRBV20-1|TRBJ1-5
TGCAGTGTAAGGGGCGCGATCCATCAGCCCCAGCATTTT
CSVRGAIHQPQHF
>NA|few|TRBV28|TRBJ2-7
TGTGCCAGCAGTTTGGGGGGGCAGGGGGCAAGCGAGCAGTACTTC
CASSLGGQGASEQYF
>NA|many|TRBV5-4|TRBJ2-2
TGTGCCAGCAGCTTGGGAGCCCCCGGGGAGCTGTTTTTT
CASSLGAPGELFF
>NA|many|TRBV5-4|TRBJ2-1
TGTGCCAGCAGCTTGGTAGCCGACAATGAGCAGTTCTTC
CASSLVADNEQFF
>TRBD1|many|TRBV5-1|TRBJ2-3
TGCGCCAGCAGAAGACAGGGGTCTGATGGAGATACGCAGTATTTT
CASRRQGSDGDTQYF
>NA|many|TRBV7-2|TRBJ2-2
TGTGCCAGCAGCCTCGCAGAGAACACCGGGGAGCTGTTTTTT
CASSLAENTGELFF
>NA|many|TRBV6-1|TRBJ1-1
TGTGCCAGCAGTGAATACGACACTGAAGCTTTCTTT
CASSEYDTEAFF
>TRBD2|many|TRBV2|TRBJ2-5
TGTGCCAGCAGTGGGAACGGGGGGGAAGAGACCCAGTACTTC
CASSGNGGEETQYF
>NA|few|TRBV5-1|TRBJ2-6
TGCGCCAGCAGCGCGACAGGTAACGACGTCCTGACTTTC
CASSATGNDVLTF
>NA|many|TRBV20-1|TRBJ2-2
TGCAGTGCTGGAGCAGACCCCAACACCGGGGAGCTGTTTTTT
CSAGADPNTGELFF
>NA|NA|TRBV7-3|TRBJ2-2
TGTGCCAGCAGTTCAGAACCAGGGCTAAGGGAGCTGTTTTTT
CASSSEPGLRELFF
>TRBD2|few|TRBV28|TRBJ2-1
TGTGCCAGCAGTGGGAGGACTAGCGGGGCCCTAGGAGATGAGCAGTTCTTC
CASSGRTSGALGDEQFF
>NA|NA|TRBV19|TRBJ1-1
TGTGCCAGTAGTATGGGAGCTAGGATTGGGACTGCCCACACTGAAGCTTTCTTT
CASSMGARIGTAHTEAFF
>TRBD2|few|TRBV7-2|TRBJ2-5
TGTGCCAGCACTAACCGGGGGGGCCCTGAGACCCAGTACTTC
CASTNRGGPETQYF
>TRBD2|many|TRBV6-7|TRBJ2-3
TGTGCCAGCAGTCCCGGACTAGCGGGGACCCACACAGATACGCAGTATTTT
CASSPGLAGTHTDTQYF
>NA|many|TRBV4-3|TRBJ2-6
TGCGCCAGCAGCCAAGGTCCAGGGCACTCTGGGGCCAACGTCCTGACTTTC
CASSQGPGHSGANVLTF
>NA|NA|TRBV7-9|TRBJ2-7
TGTGCCAGCAGCTTTCAGACCGTGTCCTACGAGCAGTACTTC
CASSFQTVSYEQYF
>TRBD2|many|TRBV20-1|TRBJ2-1
TGCAGTGCTAGAGATGGGACTAGCGGGGGCCATGAGCAGTTCTTC
CSARDGTSGGHEQFF
>NA|few|TRBV12-5|TRBJ2-5
TGTGCTAGTGGTTTAGTAGGCGTCGAGACCCAGTACTTC
CASGLVGVETQYF
>NA|many|TRBV25-1|TRBJ2-7
TGTGCCAGCAGTGAATTCCCCTATCGGTTATCCTACGAGCAGTACTTC
CASSEFPYRLSYEQYF
>NA|many|TRBV12-3/TRBV12-4|TRBJ1-2
TGTGCCAGCAGTTCCCAGGTCGGGGCACATGGCTACACCTTC
CASSSQVGAHGYTF
>NA|many|TRBV10-3|TRBJ2-7
TGTGCCATCAGGATCGACACGTCCTACGAGCAGTACTTC
CAIRIDTSYEQYF
>NA|many|TRBV7-2|TRBJ2-1
TGTGCCAGCAGCTTAGCCCGGACCTACAATGAGCAGTTCTTC
CASSLARTYNEQFF
>NA|few|TRBV7-2|TRBJ1-2
TGTGCCAGCAGCTCGGGACACCCGACGCTATATGGCTACACCTTC
CASSSGHPTLYGYTF
>NA|many|TRBV7-8|TRBJ1-2
TGTGCCAGCAGACGGGGGGTTCAGGAGAACTATGGCTACACCTTC
CASRRGVQENYGYTF
>TRBD2|NA|TRBV7-8|TRBJ2-5
TGTGCCAGCAGCTTAGTCGGGGGGGCAGGAAGGGAGACCCAGTACTTC
CASSLVGGAGRETQYF
>NA|many|TRBV3-1|TRBJ2-1
TGTGCCAGCAGCCATAGAGCCAACAATGAGCAGTTCTTC
CASSHRANNEQFF
>NA|many|TRBV20-1|TRBJ2-5
TGCAGTGCTAGAGATCTTCCGGTTCAGGGGACCCAGTACTTC
CSARDLPVQGTQYF
>NA|many|TRBV9|TRBJ2-3
TGTGCCAGCAGCGTAGCAGGTGGCAGGGCAGATACGCAGTATTTT
CASSVAGGRADTQYF
>NA|many|TRBV7-3|TRBJ2-2
TGTGCCAGCAGCTCCGGGACCGGCACCGGGGAGCTGTTTTTT
CASSSGTGTGELFF
>TRBD1|NA|TRBV4-1|TRBJ2-4
TGCGCCAGCAGCCGACCAGGACAGGGGTCGGGCAAAAACATTCAGTACTTC
CASSRPGQGSGKNIQYF
>TRBD1|many|TRBV20-1|TRBJ2-1
TGCAGTGCCCGTAGGGGACAGGGTAGGAATGAGCAGTTCTTC
CSARRGQGRNEQFF
>TRBD1|NA|TRBV19|TRBJ2-2
TGTGCCAGTAGTATGGGGTCGGGACAGTTGAACACCGGGGAGCTGTTTTTT
CASSMGSGQLNTGELFF
>NA|few|TRBV5-1|TRBJ1-1
TGCGCCAGCAGCTTGAAAATCAGGGGAAGGGACACTGAAGCTTTCTTT
CASSLKIRGRDTEAFF